The clone carrying this T cell receptor beta chain came up a few times. Antigen: not known. Germline-derived CDR1 and CDR2 are MGHDK and SYGVNS. This CDR3 contains 16 residues. Trimming left V 2 bases short and J 1 base short, with 14 bases between. This entry belongs to a study of CD8+CD57+ T cells in acquired aplastic anemia. As for the study in general: The DNA of sorted CD4+ and CD8+ cells averaged around 3.2 ug. Study conclusions and caveats: Patients had twenty-nine CD8+ CDR3 sequences in common with controls (the shared set).

Using genomic DNA as the template, TCR beta VDJ and CDR3 profiling was carried out. TCRdb called the reads again in MiXCR, with one record for every CDR3 protein. This table has 150,000 to 200,000 distinct CDR3 sequences, 50% to 75% appearing once. The sequencing sample was made of sorted CD4+, CD8+, or CD8+CD57+ T cells (not recorded which) from PBMCs. The clonotype was recovered from a human donor with severe aplastic anemia or a healthy control (not recorded which). The V call is TRBV25-1, the J call TRBJ1-1, with D unclear. This chain's CDR3 is CASSENHRAENTEAFF. The CDR3 DNA follows: TGTGCCAGCAGTGAAAATCATAGGGCAGAGAACACTGAAGCTTTCTTT. The whole variable domain, filled in from reference TRBV25-1 and TRBJ1-1, reads EADIYQTPRYLVIGTGKKITLECSQTMGHDKMYWYQQDPGMELHLIHYSYGVNSTEKGDLSSESTVSRIRTEHFPLTLESARPSHTSQYLCASSENHRAENTEAFFGQGTRLTVV.